Reported below is one T cell receptor beta chain. Its antigen is undetermined. The data were obtained in a study of graft-versus-host responses after intestinal transplantation. TCRdb's table, derived via immunoSEQ multiplex PCR, lists solely in-frame clones and lacks some. The table has just under 65,000 clones, approximately 91% seen once. Between the trimmed V and J ends, which lost 1 base and 10 bases, there was a span of 5 bases. CDR3 length equals 11 residues. Germline values: CDR1 LNHDA, CDR2 SQIVND (reference sequence). The sample was unstimulated CD8+ T cells sorted from spleen or lymph node cells, taken before transplant. The chain has TRBV19 and TRBJ2-1, with D unclear. The TCR sequence derives from a human donor who was the organ donor for an intestinal transplant. CDR3 in DNA: TGTGCCAGTAGTATAGGTACAGAGCAGTTCTTC. It yields the protein CASSIGTEQFF.